The 15 T cell receptor beta chains below all came from one sample that was sequenced in a study of shared clonotypes between healthy human individuals. Sequencing was performed with immunoSEQ multiplex PCR; in TCRdb, only in-frame clones are kept and a portion is missing. The table has 2 million to 2.5 million clones, approximately 95% seen once; the top ten hold under 0.45%. The sequencing sample was made of naive CD4+ T cells from PBMCs. Subset specified: CD45RA+ positively selected. Every receptor here comes from a man aged 18 to 29 in good health. Some clones in this sample may be carry-over from other donors' samples.

The rearrangement links TRBV7-3 to TRBJ2-1; TRBD1 might be the D (5 bases). V was cut by 4 bases and J by 10 bases, with 14 bases left in between. This CDR3 has 13 amino acids. CDR1 is SGHTA, CDR2 FQGTGA, per germline. The CDR3 DNA reads TGTGCCAGCAGCTCTAAACGACAGACCGAGCAGTTCTTC. Protein: CASSSKRQTEQFF. The entire variable domain, with the rest obtained from reference TRBV7-3 and TRBJ2-1, is as follows: GAGVSQTPSNKVTEKGKYVELRCDPISGHTALYWYRQSLGQGPEFLIYFQGTGAADDSGLPNDRFFAVRPEGSVSTLKIQRTERGDSAVYLCASSSKRQTEQFFGPGTRLTVL.

The V and J genes are TRBV7-3 and TRBJ2-3; D is undetermined. The germline V and J ends were trimmed by 5 bases and 2 bases, with 5 bases remaining between them. The CDR3 length is 12 residues. The germline V gene encodes CDR1 SGHTA and CDR2 FQGTGA. CDR3 DNA sequence: TGTGCCAGCAGCAAAACCACAGATACGCAGTATTTT. Amino acid sequence: CASSKTTDTQYF.

Only a few counts were recorded for this clone. This same CDR3 is encoded by further DNA sequences in the sample. The chain has TRBV29-1 and TRBJ1-1; D is uncertain. There are 13 residues in the CDR3. V was trimmed by 6 bases and J by 0 bases, leaving 11 bases between them. Germline V gives CDR1 SQVTM, CDR2 ANQGSEA. CDR3 DNA sequence: TGCAGCGTGCGGGGTCTTCTGAACACTGAAGCTTTCTTT. Residues: CSVRGLLNTEAFF. Variable domain in full (rest from reference TRBV29-1 and TRBJ1-1): SAVISQKPSRDICQRGTSLTIQCQVDSQVTMMFWYRQQPGQSLTLIATANQGSEATYESGFVIDKFPISRPNLTFSTLTVSNMSPEDSSIYLCSVRGLLNTEAFFGQGTRLTVV.

V and J are TRBV7-2 and TRBJ1-2; D uncertain. Between the trimmed V and J ends, which lost 1 base and 0 bases, there was a span of 15 bases. This CDR3 region has 17 residues. Germline V gene data show CDR1 as SGHTA and CDR2 as FQGNSA. In DNA, the CDR3 is TGTGCCAGCAGCTTAGTAGGAGAACCAATCGCTAACTATGGCTACACCTTC. Its protein is CASSLVGEPIANYGYTF.

J is TRBJ2-3 and V is TRBV5-1; 10 bases agree with TRBD2. V shed 0 bases, J shed 3 bases, and the junction held 4 bases outside the gene matches. Germline-derived CDR1 and CDR2 are SGHRS and YFSETQ. The CDR3 totals 16 residues. CDR3 amino acids: CASSLEGSGRTDTQYF. The CDR3 DNA reads as TGCGCCAGCAGCTTGGAAGGTAGCGGGAGGACAGATACGCAGTATTTT.

This chain uses TRBV5-1 with TRBJ1-5; 8 nucleotides align to TRBD1. Germline lookup yields CDR1 SGHRS and CDR2 YFSETQ. After removal of 4 bases from V and 8 bases from J, the junction contained 5 bases not matched to a gene. This CDR3 is built from 13 residues. CDR3 DNA: TGCGCCAGCAGCCGGGACAGGTCCGAGCCCCAGCATTTT. It codes for CASSRDRSEPQHF. Based on the CDR3 plus reference TRBV5-1 and TRBJ1-5, the full variable domain is KAGVTQTPRYLIKTRGQQVTLSCSPISGHRSVSWYQQTPGQGLQFLFEYFSETQRNKGNFPGRFSGRQFSNSRSEMNVSTLELGDSALYLCASSRDRSEPQHFGDGTRLSIL.

About this clone: The sample has other DNA sequences that encode this CDR3 too. The J gene is TRBJ2-1, the V gene TRBV6-1, with 9 bases lining up with TRBD1. Germline CDR1 reads MNHNS; CDR2 reads SASEGT. After removal of 2 bases from V and 2 bases from J, the junction contained 1 base not matched to a gene. The CDR3 extends over 15 amino acids. CDR3 in amino acids: CASSERQGAYNEQFF. The CDR3 DNA sequence: TGTGCCAGCAGTGAACGACAGGGGGCCTACAATGAGCAGTTCTTC.

The chain carries TRBV28 and TRBJ2-1, with 10 nucleotides matching TRBD2. The CDR3 consists of 16 residues. J gave up 5 bases and V 5 bases, and 9 bases lay outside the gene matches. Germline V gene data show CDR1 as MDHEN and CDR2 as SYDVKM. The DNA for the CDR3 is TGTGCCAGCAGTCCGGCAGCGGGAGGGGGTCACAATGAGCAGTTCTTC. Translating gives CASSPAAGGGHNEQFF.

The chain has TRBV12-5 and TRBJ1-1, with D tentatively TRBD1 (6 bases). Per the germline V gene, CDR1 is LGHNT and CDR2 is FRNRAP. This CDR3 spans 13 amino acids. V lost 1 base and J lost 12, with 15 bases in between. CDR3 sequence reads: CASGLELKGETFF. DNA for the CDR3: TGTGCTAGTGGTTTGGAACTTAAGGGGGAGACTTTCTTT.

V gene TRBV2 combines with J gene TRBJ2-2; 7 bases map to TRBD2. Germline CDR1 and CDR2: SNHLY and FYNNEI. The V gene end was trimmed by 1 base and the J gene end by 4 bases; junction bases not matched to a gene: 3. The CDR3 contains 15 residues. Here the CDR3 DNA reads TGTGCCAGCAGTGAAGGGACTAGAGGCACCGGGGAGCTGTTTTTT. Protein: CASSEGTRGTGELFF.

The rearrangement joins TRBV6-6 to TRBJ1-2; D unclear. CDR3 length equals 15 residues. Per germline, CDR1 MNHNY and CDR2 SVGAGI (reference sequence). The V end was cut by 7 bases, the J end by 4 bases, with 19 bases between. This CDR3 is CASTVNEGVGYGYTF. The CDR3 nucleotides read TGTGCCAGCACAGTTAACGAAGGCGTGGGCTATGGCTACACCTTC.

This chain connects TRBV9 to TRBJ2-1; D is uncertain. V shed 1 base and J shed 7 bases, with 18 bases lying between them. Germline CDR1 and CDR2: SGDLS and YYNGEE. The CDR3 length is 16 residues. CDR3 region: CASSVTSGFLMNEQFF. The CDR3 DNA reads TGTGCCAGCAGCGTAACTTCAGGTTTCCTGATGAATGAGCAGTTCTTC.

This clone has more than one count but fewer than ten. Other nucleotide sequences in the sample specify the same CDR3. V usage is TRBV18 and J usage is TRBJ2-7; TRBD1 aligns across 11 bases. There are 14 residues in the CDR3. CDR1 and CDR2 (germline): KGHSH, LQKENI. Trimming took 3 bases from V and 3 from J; bases not matched to a gene: 1. CDR3 sequence reads: CASSPGTGGYEQYF. The CDR3 region has the DNA TGTGCCAGCTCACCCGGGACAGGGGGCTACGAGCAGTACTTC. Based on the CDR3 plus reference TRBV18 and TRBJ2-7, the full variable domain is NAGVMQNPRHLVRRRGQEARLRCSPMKGHSHVYWYRQLPEEGLKFMVYLQKENIIDESGMPKERFSAEFPKEGPSILRIQQVVRGDSAAYFCASSPGTGGYEQYFGPGTRLTVT.

Concerning this clone itself: This CDR3 is also generated by other DNA sequences in the sample. The chain links TRBV7-2 to TRBJ2-2; D remains ambiguous. Trimming left V 3 bases short and J 6 bases short, with 5 bases between. The CDR3 totals 12 residues. Looked up from germline, CDR1 is SGHTA and CDR2 is FQGNSA. The CDR3 DNA reads TGTGCCAGCAGCTTTCTAGCCGGGGAGCTGTTTTTT. Its protein product is CASSFLAGELFF.

V and J are TRBV5-6 and TRBJ2-7; D tentatively fits TRBD1 or TRBD2 (5 bases each). V lost 1 base, J lost 6 bases, and 14 bases lay in between. Germline values: CDR1 SGHDT, CDR2 YYEEEE. This CDR3 region has 14 residues. The CDR3 DNA reads as TGTGCCAGCAGCTTGCGGGACCGCTTGGGCGAGCAGTACTTC. Translated, it gives CASSLRDRLGEQYF.